This T cell receptor beta chain was sequenced for a study of blood T cell repertoires in COVID-19. Background on the study: The samples span acute and convalescent COVID-19 from the United States, Italy and Spain. T cells, B-cell-depleted T cells, or PBMCs provided the cDNA or gDNA that served as material.

The authors' processing: How many nucleated cells were present was estimated from reference gene primer amplification. Profiling relied on immunoSEQ multiplex PCR, and the TCRdb table lists in-frame clones only, not all of them. That table furnishes V, J and clone size, whereas the DNA furnished D and trimming. The sample carries roughly 59,000 clones, almost 80% recorded once. The germline CDR1 and CDR2 sequences are SGHRS and YFSETQ. This CDR3 spans 16 amino acids. V lost 4 bases and J 4 bases, leaving 17 bases between the germline ends. The chain is built from TRBV5-1 and TRBJ1-4; the D is unclear. The source material was peripheral blood. The receptor comes from a man older than 75 with acute or convalescent COVID-19. Here the CDR3 reads CASSLLPAESNEKLFF. CDR3 nucleotide sequence: TGCGCCAGCAGCCTCCTACCCGCGGAAAGTAATGAAAAACTGTTTTTT.